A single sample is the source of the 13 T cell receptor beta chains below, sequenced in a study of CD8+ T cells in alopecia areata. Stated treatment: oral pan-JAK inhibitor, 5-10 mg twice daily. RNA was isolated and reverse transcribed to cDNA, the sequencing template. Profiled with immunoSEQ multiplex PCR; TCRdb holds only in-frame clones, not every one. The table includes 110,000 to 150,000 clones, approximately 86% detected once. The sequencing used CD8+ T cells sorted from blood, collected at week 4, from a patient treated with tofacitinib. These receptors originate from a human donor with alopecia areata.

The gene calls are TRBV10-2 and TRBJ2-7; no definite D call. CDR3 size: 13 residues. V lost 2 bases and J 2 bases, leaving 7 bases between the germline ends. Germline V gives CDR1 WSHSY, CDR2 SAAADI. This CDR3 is CASSEGSTYEQYF. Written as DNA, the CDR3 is TGCGCCAGCAGTGAGGGCAGCACCTACGAGCAGTACTTC.

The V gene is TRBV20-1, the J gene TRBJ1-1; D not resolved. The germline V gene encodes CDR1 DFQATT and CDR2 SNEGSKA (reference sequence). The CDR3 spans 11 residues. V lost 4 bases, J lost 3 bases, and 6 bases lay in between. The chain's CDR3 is CSANRDTEAFF. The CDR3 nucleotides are TGCAGTGCTAATAGGGACACTGAAGCTTTCTTT.

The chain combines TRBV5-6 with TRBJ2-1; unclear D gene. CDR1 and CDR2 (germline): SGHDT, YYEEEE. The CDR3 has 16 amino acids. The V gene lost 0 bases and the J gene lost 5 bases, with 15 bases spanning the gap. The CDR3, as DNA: TGTGCCAGCAGCTTGGCCCTCCCTGGAACAAACAATGAGCAGTTCTTC. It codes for CASSLALPGTNNEQFF.

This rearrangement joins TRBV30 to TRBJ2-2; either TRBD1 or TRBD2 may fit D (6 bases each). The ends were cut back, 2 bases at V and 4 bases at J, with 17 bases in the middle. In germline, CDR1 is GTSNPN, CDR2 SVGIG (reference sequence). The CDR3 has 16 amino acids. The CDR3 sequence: CAWSLEGVHPTGELFF. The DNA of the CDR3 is TGTGCCTGGAGTTTGGAGGGGGTGCATCCCACCGGGGAGCTGTTTTTT.

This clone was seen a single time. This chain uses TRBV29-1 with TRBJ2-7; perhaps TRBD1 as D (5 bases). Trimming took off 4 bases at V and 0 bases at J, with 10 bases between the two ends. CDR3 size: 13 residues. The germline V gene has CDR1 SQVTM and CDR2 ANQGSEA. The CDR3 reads CSVVRTSSYEQYF. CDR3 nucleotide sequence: TGCAGCGTTGTCCGGACAAGCTCCTACGAGCAGTACTTC.

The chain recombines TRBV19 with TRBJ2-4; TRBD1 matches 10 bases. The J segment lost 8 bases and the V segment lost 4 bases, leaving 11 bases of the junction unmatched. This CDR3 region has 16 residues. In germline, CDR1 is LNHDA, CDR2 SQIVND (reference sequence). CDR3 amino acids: CASSSRDRGFGDIQYF. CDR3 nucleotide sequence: TGTGCCAGTAGTAGCCGGGACAGGGGTTTTGGGGACATTCAGTACTTC.

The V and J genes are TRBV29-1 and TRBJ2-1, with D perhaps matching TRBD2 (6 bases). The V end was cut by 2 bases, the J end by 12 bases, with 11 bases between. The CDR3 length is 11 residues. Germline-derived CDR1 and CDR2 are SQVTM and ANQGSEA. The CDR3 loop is CSVEKTGGQFF. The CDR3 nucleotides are TGCAGCGTTGAAAAGACCGGGGGGCAGTTCTTC.

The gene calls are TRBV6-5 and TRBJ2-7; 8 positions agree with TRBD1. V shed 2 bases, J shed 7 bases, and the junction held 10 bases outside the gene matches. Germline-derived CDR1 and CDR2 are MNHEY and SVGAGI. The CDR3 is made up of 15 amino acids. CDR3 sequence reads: CASSYEGTGAREQYF. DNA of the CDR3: TGTGCCAGCAGTTACGAGGGGACAGGTGCTCGGGAGCAGTACTTC.

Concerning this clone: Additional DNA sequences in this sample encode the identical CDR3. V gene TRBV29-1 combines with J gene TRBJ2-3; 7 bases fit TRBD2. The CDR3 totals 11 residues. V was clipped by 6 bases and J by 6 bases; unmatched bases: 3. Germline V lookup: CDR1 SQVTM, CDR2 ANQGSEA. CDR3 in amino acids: CSVRLADTQYF. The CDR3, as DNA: TGCAGCGTGCGACTAGCCGATACGCAGTATTTT.

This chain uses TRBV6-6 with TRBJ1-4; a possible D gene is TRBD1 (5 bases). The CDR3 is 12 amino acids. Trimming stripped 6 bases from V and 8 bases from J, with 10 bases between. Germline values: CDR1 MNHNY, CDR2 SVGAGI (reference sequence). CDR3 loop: CASSPGPEKLFF. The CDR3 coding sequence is TGTGCCAGCAGCCCGGGACCCGAAAAACTGTTTTTT.

This CDR3 is CASSEALWANEQFF. In nucleotides, the CDR3 is TGTGCCAGCAGTGAAGCGCTATGGGCCAATGAGCAGTTCTTC. V usage is TRBV2 and J usage is TRBJ2-1; D not resolved. The CDR3 is made up of 14 amino acids. Germline CDR1 SNHLY, CDR2 FYNNEI. V was clipped by 0 bases and J by 6 bases, with 9 bases between them.

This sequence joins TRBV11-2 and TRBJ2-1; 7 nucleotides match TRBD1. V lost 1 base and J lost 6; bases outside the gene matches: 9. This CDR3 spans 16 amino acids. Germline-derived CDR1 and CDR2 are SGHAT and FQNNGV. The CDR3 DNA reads TGTGCCAGCAGCTTAGGCCACTCCAGGGGGTCCAATGAGCAGTTCTTC. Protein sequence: CASSLGHSRGSNEQFF.

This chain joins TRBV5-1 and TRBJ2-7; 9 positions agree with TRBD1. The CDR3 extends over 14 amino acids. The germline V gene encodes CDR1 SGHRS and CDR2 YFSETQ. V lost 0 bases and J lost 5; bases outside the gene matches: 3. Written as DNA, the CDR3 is TGCGCCAGCAGCTTGGTACAGGGGGCGGACGAGCAGTACTTC. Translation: CASSLVQGADEQYF.